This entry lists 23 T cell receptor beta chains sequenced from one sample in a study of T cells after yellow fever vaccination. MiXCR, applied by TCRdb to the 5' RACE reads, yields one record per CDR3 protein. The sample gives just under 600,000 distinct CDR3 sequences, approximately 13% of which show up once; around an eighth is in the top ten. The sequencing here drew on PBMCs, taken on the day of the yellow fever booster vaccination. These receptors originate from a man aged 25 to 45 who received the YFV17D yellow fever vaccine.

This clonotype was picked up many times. As DNA, the CDR3 is TGTGCCAGCAGCTTGTCGAGGGGCGAGCAGTACTTC. Translation: CASSLSRGEQYF. The chain carries TRBV5-6 and TRBJ2-7, with D possibly called TRBD1 or TRBD2 (5 bases each). The germline CDR1 and CDR2 sequences are SGHDT and YYEEEE. This CDR3 has 12 amino acids. V was cut by 1 base and J by 6 bases, with 8 bases left in between.

CDR3 residues: CATSRSRTSKAGELFF. The CDR3 DNA reads as TGTGCCACCAGCAGATCGCGGACTAGCAAGGCCGGGGAGCTGTTTTTT. This chain joins TRBV15 and TRBJ2-2; 8 nucleotides line up with TRBD2. The CDR3 is 16 amino acids. The germline V gene encodes CDR1 LNHNV and CDR2 YYDKDF (reference sequence). After removal of 2 bases from V and 6 bases from J, the junction contained 8 bases not matched to a gene.

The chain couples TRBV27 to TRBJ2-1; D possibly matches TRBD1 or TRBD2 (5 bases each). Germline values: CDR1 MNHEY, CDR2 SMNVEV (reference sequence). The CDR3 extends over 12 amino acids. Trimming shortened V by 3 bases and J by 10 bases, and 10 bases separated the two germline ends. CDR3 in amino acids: CASSFSEGEQFF. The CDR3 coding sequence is TGTGCCAGCAGTTTTTCCGAGGGGGAGCAGTTCTTC.

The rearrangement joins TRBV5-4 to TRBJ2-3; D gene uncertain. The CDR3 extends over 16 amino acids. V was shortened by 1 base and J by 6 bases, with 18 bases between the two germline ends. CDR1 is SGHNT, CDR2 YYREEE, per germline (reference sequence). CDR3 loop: CASSLKSVPAGDTQYF. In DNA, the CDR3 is TGTGCCAGCAGCTTGAAATCTGTACCCGCCGGGGATACGCAGTATTTT.

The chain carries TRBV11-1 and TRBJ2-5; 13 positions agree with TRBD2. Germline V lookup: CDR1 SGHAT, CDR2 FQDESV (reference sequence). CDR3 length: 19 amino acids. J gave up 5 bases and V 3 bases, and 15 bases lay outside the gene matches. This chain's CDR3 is CASSFSGTSGTRAGETQYF. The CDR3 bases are TGTGCCAGCAGCTTTTCCGGGACTAGCGGGACTCGCGCGGGGGAGACCCAGTACTTC.

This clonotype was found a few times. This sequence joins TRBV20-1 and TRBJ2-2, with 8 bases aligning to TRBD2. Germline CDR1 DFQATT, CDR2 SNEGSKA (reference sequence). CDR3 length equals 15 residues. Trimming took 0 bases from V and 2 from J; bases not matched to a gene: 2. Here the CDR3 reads CSARDSGTNTGELFF. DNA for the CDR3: TGCAGTGCTAGAGATAGCGGGACCAACACCGGGGAGCTGTTTTTT.

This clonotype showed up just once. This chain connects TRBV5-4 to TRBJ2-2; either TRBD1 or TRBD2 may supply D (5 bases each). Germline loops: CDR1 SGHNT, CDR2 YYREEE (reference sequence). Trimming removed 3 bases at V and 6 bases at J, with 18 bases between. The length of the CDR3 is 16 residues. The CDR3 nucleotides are TGTGCCAGCAGCTCACTCTCCGGGACCCAGGCCGGGGAGCTGTTTTTT. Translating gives CASSSLSGTQAGELFF.

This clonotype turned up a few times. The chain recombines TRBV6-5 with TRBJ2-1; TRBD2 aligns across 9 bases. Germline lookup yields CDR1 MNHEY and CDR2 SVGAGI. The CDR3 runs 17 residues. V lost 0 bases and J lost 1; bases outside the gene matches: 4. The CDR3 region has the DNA TGTGCCAGCAGTTACTCGAAGAGCGGGAGGTCCTACAATGAGCAGTTCTTC. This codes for CASSYSKSGRSYNEQFF.

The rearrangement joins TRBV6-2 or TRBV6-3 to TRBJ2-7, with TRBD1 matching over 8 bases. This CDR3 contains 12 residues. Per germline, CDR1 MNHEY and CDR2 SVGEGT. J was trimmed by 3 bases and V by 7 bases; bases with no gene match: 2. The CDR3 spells CASMDRVYEQYF. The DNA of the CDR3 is TGTGCCAGCATGGACAGGGTCTACGAGCAGTACTTC.

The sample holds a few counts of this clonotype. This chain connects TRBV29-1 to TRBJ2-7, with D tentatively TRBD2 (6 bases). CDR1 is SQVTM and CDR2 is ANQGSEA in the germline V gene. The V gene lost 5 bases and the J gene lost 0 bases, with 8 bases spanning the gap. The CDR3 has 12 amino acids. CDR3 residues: CSVRLDSYEQYF. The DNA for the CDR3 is TGCAGCGTTCGACTAGACTCCTACGAGCAGTACTTC.

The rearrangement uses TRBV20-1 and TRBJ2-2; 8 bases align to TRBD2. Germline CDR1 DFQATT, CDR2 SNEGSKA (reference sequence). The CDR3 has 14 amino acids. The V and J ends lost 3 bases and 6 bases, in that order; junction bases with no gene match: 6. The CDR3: CSARTGRGSGELFF. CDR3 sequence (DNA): TGCAGTGCTAGGACCGGGAGGGGGTCCGGGGAGCTGTTTTTT.

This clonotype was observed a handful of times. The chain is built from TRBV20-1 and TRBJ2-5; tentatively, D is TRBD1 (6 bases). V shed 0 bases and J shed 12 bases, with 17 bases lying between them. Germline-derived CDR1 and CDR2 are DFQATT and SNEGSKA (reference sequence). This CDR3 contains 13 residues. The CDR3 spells CSARDGGQGFKYF. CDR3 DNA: TGCAGTGCTAGAGATGGTGGGCAGGGGTTCAAGTACTTC.

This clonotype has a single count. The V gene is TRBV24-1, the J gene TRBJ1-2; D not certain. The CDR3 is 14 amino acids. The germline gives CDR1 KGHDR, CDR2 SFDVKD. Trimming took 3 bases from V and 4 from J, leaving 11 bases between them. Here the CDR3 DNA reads TGTGCCACCAGTGATGGCCAGGCGGGCTATGGCTACACCTTC. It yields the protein CATSDGQAGYGYTF.

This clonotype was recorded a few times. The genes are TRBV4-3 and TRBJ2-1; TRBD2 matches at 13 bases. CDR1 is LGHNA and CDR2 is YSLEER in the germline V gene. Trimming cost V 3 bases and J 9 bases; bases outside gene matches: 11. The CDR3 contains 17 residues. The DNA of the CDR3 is TGCGCCAGCAGCCAGACCTTCACTAGCGGGAGGGAACTTGAGCAGTTCTTC. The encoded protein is CASSQTFTSGRELEQFF.

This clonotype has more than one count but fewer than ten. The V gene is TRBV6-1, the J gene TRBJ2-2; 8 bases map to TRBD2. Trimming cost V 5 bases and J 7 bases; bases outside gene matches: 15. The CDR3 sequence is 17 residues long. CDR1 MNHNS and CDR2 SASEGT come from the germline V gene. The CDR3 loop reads CASSLNPEAGVVGELFF. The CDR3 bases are TGTGCCAGCAGTCTTAATCCCGAAGCGGGAGTTGTCGGGGAGCTGTTTTTT.

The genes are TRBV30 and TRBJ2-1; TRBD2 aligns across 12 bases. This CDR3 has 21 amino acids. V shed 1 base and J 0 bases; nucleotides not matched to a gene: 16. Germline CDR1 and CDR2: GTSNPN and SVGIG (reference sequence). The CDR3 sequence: CAWSGWLGLAGGPNSYNEQFF. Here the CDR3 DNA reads TGTGCCTGGAGTGGATGGCTGGGTCTAGCGGGAGGGCCGAACTCCTACAATGAGCAGTTCTTC.

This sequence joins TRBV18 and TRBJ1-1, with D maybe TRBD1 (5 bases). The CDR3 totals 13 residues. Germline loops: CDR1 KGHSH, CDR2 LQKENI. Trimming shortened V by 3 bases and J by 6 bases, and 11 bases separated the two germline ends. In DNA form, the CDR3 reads TGTGCCAGCTCACCCGGGACTGGGGCTGAAGCTTTCTTT. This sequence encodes CASSPGTGAEAFF.

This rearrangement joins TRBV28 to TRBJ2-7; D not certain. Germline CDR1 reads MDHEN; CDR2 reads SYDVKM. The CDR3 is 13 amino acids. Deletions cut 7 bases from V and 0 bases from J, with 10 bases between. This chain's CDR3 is CASNIGFSYEQYF. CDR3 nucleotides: TGTGCCAGCAATATCGGGTTCTCCTACGAGCAGTACTTC.

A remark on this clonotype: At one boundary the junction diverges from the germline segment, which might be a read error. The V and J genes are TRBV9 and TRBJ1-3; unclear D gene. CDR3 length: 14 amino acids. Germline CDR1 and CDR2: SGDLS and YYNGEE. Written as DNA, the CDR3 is TGTGCCAGCAGCGTAGCGGGCTCCGGAAACACCGTATATTTT. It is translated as CASSVAGSGNTVYF. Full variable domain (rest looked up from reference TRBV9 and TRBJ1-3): DSGVTQTPKHLITATGQRVTLRCSPRSGDLSVYWYQQSLDQGLQFLIQYYNGEERAKGNILERFSAQQFPDLHSELNLSSLELGDSALYFCASSVAGSGNTVYFGEGSWLTVV.

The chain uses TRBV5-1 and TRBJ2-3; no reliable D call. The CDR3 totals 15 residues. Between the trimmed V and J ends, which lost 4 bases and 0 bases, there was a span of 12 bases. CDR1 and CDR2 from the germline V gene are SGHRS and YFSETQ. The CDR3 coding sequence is TGCGCCAGCAGCCCCGGGTCGGTTAGCACAGATACGCAGTATTTT. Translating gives CASSPGSVSTDTQYF.

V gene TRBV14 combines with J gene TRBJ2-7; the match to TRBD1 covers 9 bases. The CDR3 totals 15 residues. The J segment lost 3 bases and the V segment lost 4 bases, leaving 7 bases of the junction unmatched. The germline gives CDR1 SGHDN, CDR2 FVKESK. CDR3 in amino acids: CASSPLSDRGYEQYF. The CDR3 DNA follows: TGTGCCAGCAGCCCATTATCGGACAGGGGCTACGAGCAGTACTTC.

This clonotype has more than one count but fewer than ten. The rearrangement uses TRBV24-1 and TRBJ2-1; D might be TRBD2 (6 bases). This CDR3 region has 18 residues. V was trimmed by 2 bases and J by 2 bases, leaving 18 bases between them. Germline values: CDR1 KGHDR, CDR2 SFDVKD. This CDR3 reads CATSDSSGPGAPYNEQFF. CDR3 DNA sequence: TGTGCCACCAGTGATTCTTCTGGACCGGGAGCCCCCTACAATGAGCAGTTCTTC.

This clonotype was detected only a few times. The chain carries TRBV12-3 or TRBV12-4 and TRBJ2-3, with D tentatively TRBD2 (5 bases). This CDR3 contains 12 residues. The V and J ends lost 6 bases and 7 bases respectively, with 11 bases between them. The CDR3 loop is CASSLTTNTQYF. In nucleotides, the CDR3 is TGTGCCAGCAGCTTGACTACGAATACGCAGTATTTT.